This T cell receptor beta chain appears in the sequencing data of a study of blood T cell repertoires in COVID-19. Measured with immunoSEQ multiplex PCR; TCRdb has only the in-frame clones, and not every one. This table holds fewer than 200,000 clones, 70% to 90% found once. Trimming cost V 5 bases and J 0 bases; bases outside gene matches: 3. In germline, CDR1 is MNHEY, CDR2 SVGEGT. This CDR3 region has 14 residues. The receptor comes from a woman aged 45 to 65 who had recovered from COVID-19. This chain uses TRBV6-2 or TRBV6-3 with TRBJ1-1; 7 nucleotides line up with TRBD1. The sample comprised PBMCs or T cells enriched from blood (not recorded which). The CDR3 DNA sequence: TGTGCCAGCAGTGAGACAGGGATGAACACTGAAGCTTTCTTT. Its protein product is CASSETGMNTEAFF.